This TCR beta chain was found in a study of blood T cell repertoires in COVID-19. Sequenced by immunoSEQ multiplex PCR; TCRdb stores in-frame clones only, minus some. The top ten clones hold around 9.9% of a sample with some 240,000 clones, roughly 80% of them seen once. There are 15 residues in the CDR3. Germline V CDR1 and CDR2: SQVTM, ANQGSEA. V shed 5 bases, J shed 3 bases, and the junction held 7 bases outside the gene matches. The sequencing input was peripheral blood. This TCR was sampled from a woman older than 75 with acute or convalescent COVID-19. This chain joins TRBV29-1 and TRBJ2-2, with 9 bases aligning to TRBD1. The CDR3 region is CSVHRDRADTGELFF. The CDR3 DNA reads TGCAGCGTTCACCGGGACAGGGCTGACACCGGGGAGCTGTTTTTT.